Given below is one T cell receptor (beta chain) in context. These data belong to a study of T-cell memory formation after mild COVID-19. Germline V CDR1 and CDR2: LGHDT, YNNKEL (reference sequence). There are 18 residues in the CDR3. After removal of 5 bases from V and 2 bases from J, the junction contained 15 bases not matched to a gene. MiXCR, run by TCRdb on the 5' RACE reads, gives a single entry per CDR3 protein. The sample includes over 150,000 distinct CDR3 sequences, 13% seen only once; the top ten take about 3.6%. This chain links TRBV3-1 with TRBJ2-3; TRBD2 agrees at 8 bases. The source material was PBMCs or a T cell subset sorted from them (not recorded which). The sequence derives from a man between 18 and 29 years old who had mild COVID-19 (a few samples of this study predate the infection). Cell type and time point are not known. Written as DNA, the CDR3 is TGTGCCAGCAGCTCGAACGCGGTAGCGGGGAGTCCCACAGATACGCAGTATTTT. It codes for CASSSNAVAGSPTDTQYF.